These 2 T cell receptor beta chains share one sample of origin, sequenced in a study of T cell repertoires in breast cancer. Primers covering all TCR V genes were used in emulsion RT-PCR on CD8+ T cells. During the second nested PCR, blocking oligonucleotides suppressed genes that were not paired. One entry per CDR3 protein, called by TCRdb with MiXCR from the emulsion pairing reads. The data contain 95 to 150 distinct CDR3 sequences, 30% to 45% of them singletons. Specimen: CD8+ T cells. The receptors here all came from a pool of human donors with breast cancer or a healthy control (not recorded which).

On this clonotype itself: In this CDR3 the conserved last residue, phenylalanine or tryptophan, is missing, so a read error is likely. The chain is built from TRBV4-2 and TRBJ2-1, with 11 bases that match TRBD2. The CDR3 consists of 16 residues. Germline V CDR1 and CDR2: LGHNA, YNFKEQ. Unmatched junction bases numbered 7, after V lost 5 bases and J lost 4 bases. CDR3 amino acids: CASSKMTSGIYNEQFL. CDR3 sequence (DNA): TGTGCCAGCAGCAAGATGACTAGCGGGATATACAATGAGCAGTTCTTA.

This clonotype was recorded many times. Possible read error: a much larger clone is one base away. The gene calls are TRBV7-6 and TRBJ2-3; 7 bases line up with TRBD2. This CDR3 is 16 amino acids long. CDR1 and CDR2 (germline): SGHVS, FNYEAQ. The ends lost 3 bases at V and 4 bases at J; junction bases unmatched: 10. CDR3 loop: CASSFYGGRGADTQYF. The CDR3 bases are TGTGCCAGCAGCTTCTATGGGGGGAGGGGAGCAGATACGCAGTATTTT.